Listed here are 26 T cell receptor beta chains from one sample, sequenced in a study of blood T cells in healthy people across ages. Combining a sample-barcoded 5' primer with a J-beta primer mix, a second PCR ran for roughly 7 to 12 cycles. TCRdb reprocessed the 5' RACE reads via MiXCR and lists one record per CDR3 protein. Here the sample spans some 790,000 distinct CDR3 sequences, 29% being singletons. The sample was blood. These receptors originate from a woman aged 80 or over in good health.

With regard to this clonotype: A much larger clone lies a single base off, so this may be a read error. The chain couples TRBV7-9 to TRBJ1-4; D not resolved. The better agreement between TRBJ2-2 and the DNA end casts doubt on the J call. The CDR3 loop spans 11 amino acids. Looked up from germline, CDR1 is SEHNR and CDR2 is FQNEAQ (reference sequence). The CDR3 DNA reads TGTTCCAGCAGCTTAGAGACGGAGCTGTTTTTT. Protein product: CSSSLETELFF.

This clonotype was recorded only once. The chain has TRBV4-1 and TRBJ2-7; perhaps TRBD2 as D (6 bases). Germline V lookup: CDR1 MGHRA, CDR2 YSYEKL. V was clipped by 1 base and J by 9 bases, with 19 bases between them. This CDR3 comprises 15 residues. CDR3 sequence (DNA): TGCGCCAGCAGCCAAGCGGGAGTCTTCCCCTCCGGGCAGTACTTC. Translated, it gives CASSQAGVFPSGQYF.

This clonotype showed up just a few times. This chain connects TRBV7-8 to TRBJ2-4, with D possibly called TRBD1 or TRBD2 (5 bases each). Germline V lookup: CDR1 SGHVS, CDR2 FQNEAQ. The CDR3 spans 16 residues. The V end lost 2 bases, the J end lost 0 bases, and 11 bases lay between the germline ends. The CDR3 DNA reads TGTGCCAGCAGCTTAATGGGGGTGGAAGCCAAAAACATTCAGTACTTC. Translated, it gives CASSLMGVEAKNIQYF.

The chain combines TRBV4-3 with TRBJ1-3; possibly TRBD1 for D (5 bases). The CDR3 runs 13 residues. Germline CDR1 reads LGHNA; CDR2 reads YSLEER. Trimming took 1 base from V and 9 from J, leaving 10 bases between them. In DNA, the CDR3 is TGCGCCAGCAGCCAAGTGGCCGGGGGCACCATATATTTT. Protein: CASSQVAGGTIYF.

V usage is TRBV7-2 and J usage is TRBJ1-2, with 10 bases lining up with TRBD1. This CDR3 is 14 amino acids long. Unmatched junction bases numbered 4, after V lost 3 bases and J lost 6 bases. Germline V gene sequence: CDR1 SGHTA, CDR2 FQGNSA. CDR3 coding DNA: TGTGCCAGCAGCTTCGACAGGGGGCAGAATGGCTACACCTTC. It encodes CASSFDRGQNGYTF.

In its sample, this clonotype was seen once. Being one base from a much bigger clone, this may be a read error. The chain employs TRBV7-2 and TRBJ2-1; TRBD1 agrees at 9 bases. CDR1 SGHTA and CDR2 FQGNSA come from the germline V gene. The CDR3 sequence is 16 residues long. The CDR3 sequence is CASSLAGQGIYSEQFF. DNA of the CDR3: TGTGCCAGCAGCTTAGCCGGACAGGGGATCTACAGTGAGCAGTTCTTC.

Ten or more counts support this clonotype. J is TRBJ2-1 and V is TRBV28; 10 nucleotides match TRBD2. Trimming removed 4 bases from V and 0 bases from J; junction bases left unmatched: 3. CDR1 and CDR2 from the germline V gene are MDHEN and SYDVKM. The CDR3 is 16 residues long. The CDR3 DNA reads as TGTGCCAGCAGTTCCCTAGCGGGGGCCTCCTACAATGAGCAGTTCTTC. Translating gives CASSSLAGASYNEQFF.

J is TRBJ2-1 and V is TRBV29-1; D is perhaps TRBD2 (6 bases). V lost 7 bases and J 7 bases, leaving 14 bases between the germline ends. Germline CDR1 is SQVTM and CDR2 is ANQGSEA. The CDR3 is 12 residues long. This CDR3 is CSGRGGMNEQFF. For the CDR3, the DNA is TGCAGCGGGAGGGGTGGTATGAATGAGCAGTTCTTC.

A remark on this clonotype: This may stem from a read error, because a much larger clone lies one nucleotide away. This sequence joins TRBV6-1 and TRBJ2-5; D may correspond to TRBD1 or TRBD2 (6 bases each). CDR1 is MNHNS, CDR2 SASEGT, per germline. CDR3 size: 13 residues. This CDR3 reads CATSPGAKESQYF. The CDR3 DNA reads TGTGCCACCTCCCCGGGGGCGAAAGAGTCCCAGTACTTC.

This clonotype was recorded at least ten times. V usage is TRBV12-3 or TRBV12-4 and J usage is TRBJ2-5; 10 nucleotides align to TRBD2. The CDR3 spans 15 residues. The V segment lost 5 bases and the J segment 5 bases; nucleotides outside the gene matches: 8. This CDR3 reads CASSAAGGGRETQYF. In nucleotides, the CDR3 is TGTGCCAGCAGTGCAGCGGGGGGGGGGCGGGAGACCCAGTACTTC.

The chain employs TRBV29-1 and TRBJ2-5; TRBD2 is a possible D gene (6 bases). The CDR3 is made up of 13 amino acids. Trimming stripped 5 bases from V and 2 bases from J, with 12 bases between. CDR1 and CDR2 (germline): SQVTM, ANQGSEA. CDR3 DNA sequence: TGCAGCGTTTCCTGGGGGGTTCAAGAGACCCAGTACTTC. This sequence encodes CSVSWGVQETQYF.

This clonotype was picked up a small number of times. V usage is TRBV20-1 and J usage is TRBJ1-2; the D gene is possibly TRBD1 (5 bases). There are 15 residues in the CDR3. The germline V gene has CDR1 DFQATT and CDR2 SNEGSKA (reference sequence). V was cut by 3 bases and J by 2 bases, with 16 bases left in between. CDR3 sequence (DNA): TGCAGTGCTAGGCAATCAGGGACGGCGAACTATGGCTACACCTTC. Translation: CSARQSGTANYGYTF.

About this clonotype itself: A clone one base away is much larger, so this may be a read error. The CDR3 does not end in the conserved phenylalanine or tryptophan, so this is likely a read error. The gene calls are TRBV25-1 and TRBJ2-3; D gene uncertain. V was shortened by 2 bases and J by 4 bases, with 7 bases between the two germline ends. Germline-derived CDR1 and CDR2 are MGHDK and SYGVNS. There are 13 residues in the CDR3. The CDR3 DNA follows: TGTGCCAGCAGTGAACATGGGGCAGATACGCAGTATTTG. Residues: CASSEHGADTQYL.

This clonotype was seen a handful of times. V and J are TRBV6-2 or TRBV6-3 and TRBJ2-5; D is uncertain. Between the trimmed V and J ends, which lost 5 bases and 0 bases, there was a span of 13 bases. The CDR3 extends over 15 amino acids. Germline V lookup: CDR1 MNHEY, CDR2 SVGEGT. CDR3 residues: CASSPLGLDQETQYF. The DNA of the CDR3 is TGTGCCAGCAGTCCCTTAGGGCTGGACCAAGAGACCCAGTACTTC.

V is TRBV13 and J is TRBJ1-3, with unresolved D. With 6 bases removed from V and 4 bases from J, the gap between germline ends came to 7 bases. Per germline, CDR1 PRHDT and CDR2 FYEKMQ (reference sequence). CDR3 length: 12 residues. The CDR3 coding sequence is TGTGCCAGCAGTACCGCCGGAAACACCATATATTTT. Its protein product is CASSTAGNTIYF.

The gene calls are TRBV13 and TRBJ1-1; D is unresolved. The V gene lost 4 bases and the J gene lost 5 bases, with 11 bases spanning the gap. The CDR3 spans 13 residues. Germline V gene sequence: CDR1 PRHDT, CDR2 FYEKMQ (reference sequence). The CDR3 sequence: CASSSRPVTEAFF. The CDR3 bases are TGTGCCAGCAGCTCCCGTCCGGTGACTGAAGCTTTCTTT.

The chain is built from TRBV20-1 and TRBJ1-2; no clear D. This CDR3 contains 14 residues. V was pared by 3 bases and J by 6 bases, with 17 bases between. CDR1 and CDR2 from the germline V gene are DFQATT and SNEGSKA (reference sequence). The CDR3 DNA follows: TGCAGTGCTAGTTCACTCGGGGAGTATCATGGCTACACCTTC. This sequence encodes CSASSLGEYHGYTF.

This chain links TRBV7-9 with TRBJ1-2; a weak D match, TRBD1 (5 bases). The ends were cut back, 5 bases at V and 8 bases at J, with 15 bases in the middle. The CDR3 spans 13 residues. Germline-derived CDR1 and CDR2 are SEHNR and FQNEAQ (reference sequence). DNA for the CDR3: TGTGCCAGCAGCCCCTCGGAGGGGTCGGGCTACACCTTC. Translation gives CASSPSEGSGYTF.

The sample holds a few counts of this clonotype. The CDR3 is CASIKGEGSTDTQYF. CDR3 sequence (DNA): TGTGCCAGCATAAAGGGTGAGGGTAGCACAGATACGCAGTATTTT. The rearrangement links TRBV2 to TRBJ2-3; TRBD2 is a possible D gene (5 bases). CDR3 length: 15 residues. V shed 7 bases and J shed 0 bases, with 14 bases lying between them. Germline CDR1 reads SNHLY; CDR2 reads FYNNEI.

This clonotype was seen ten or more times. V gene TRBV20-1 combines with J gene TRBJ2-3; D gene uncertain. The length of the CDR3 is 12 residues. Germline V gene lookup returns CDR1 DFQATT and CDR2 SNEGSKA (reference sequence). V lost 3 bases to trimming and J lost 4 bases, with 8 bases between them. CDR3 sequence reads: CSASVRSDTQYF. In DNA, the CDR3 is TGCAGTGCTAGTGTAAGGTCAGATACGCAGTATTTT.

Note on this clonotype: Possible read error: a much larger clone is one base away. The chain couples TRBV7-8 to TRBJ2-4, with TRBD1 matching over 8 bases. The better agreement between TRBJ2-7 and the DNA end casts doubt on the J call. Germline V CDR1 and CDR2: SGHVS, FQNEAQ. The CDR3 has 17 residues. CDR3 sequence: CASSVGSRGQATYEQYF. In nucleotides, the CDR3 is TGTGCCAGCAGCGTAGGGTCACGGGGACAGGCGACCTACGAGCAGTACTTC.

This clonotype was counted many times. The genes are TRBV11-2 and TRBJ2-1; D might be TRBD2 (7 bases). The ends were cut back, 3 bases at V and 7 bases at J, with 19 bases in the middle. This CDR3 is built from 16 residues. Germline assignment: CDR1 SGHAT and CDR2 FQNNGV. CDR3 nucleotide sequence: TGTGCCAGCAGCTTGGGGGGGCTAACAGTCAATAATGAGCAGTTCTTC. It yields the protein CASSLGGLTVNNEQFF.

This clonotype was counted ten times or more. The chain uses TRBV5-1 and TRBJ2-4; a possible D gene is TRBD1 (6 bases). Trimming took off 6 bases at V and 1 base at J, with 14 bases between the two ends. CDR3 length equals 15 residues. Germline V gene data show CDR1 as SGHRS and CDR2 as YFSETQ. This chain's CDR3 is CASTAGVSAKNIQYF. The CDR3 DNA sequence: TGCGCCAGCACCGCAGGGGTCTCGGCCAAAAACATTCAGTACTTC.

This clonotype was observed a handful of times. This sequence joins TRBV6-2 or TRBV6-3 and TRBJ1-1, with a possible D match to TRBD1 (6 bases). V was clipped by 4 bases and J by 4 bases, with 16 bases between them. The CDR3 spans 15 residues. CDR1 MNHEY and CDR2 SVGEGT come from the germline V gene. The CDR3 here is CASSFRGGTRTEAFF. Here the CDR3 DNA reads TGTGCCAGCAGTTTCCGGGGGGGGACACGCACTGAAGCTTTCTTT.

This clonotype was found many times. The chain joins TRBV15 to TRBJ2-1, with a tentative D call TRBD1 (6 bases). V was clipped by 3 bases and J by 0 bases, with 18 bases between them. The CDR3 spans 18 residues. Germline assignment: CDR1 LNHNV and CDR2 YYDKDF (reference sequence). CDR3 in amino acids: CATSSPLPGHSSYNEQFF. The CDR3 DNA sequence: TGTGCCACCAGCAGCCCGTTACCGGGACACAGCTCCTACAATGAGCAGTTCTTC.

A word on this clonotype: A junction end diverges from the germline sequence, so it may reflect a read error. The J gene is TRBJ1-4, the V gene TRBV20-1, with 8 positions matching TRBD1. The CDR3 is 15 residues long. Germline loops: CDR1 DFQATT, CDR2 SNEGSKA (reference sequence). CDR3 nucleotide sequence: TGCAGTGCTAGAGATCTATACAGGGGGAGTGAAAAACGGTTTTTT. Translation gives CSARDLYRGSEKRFF.